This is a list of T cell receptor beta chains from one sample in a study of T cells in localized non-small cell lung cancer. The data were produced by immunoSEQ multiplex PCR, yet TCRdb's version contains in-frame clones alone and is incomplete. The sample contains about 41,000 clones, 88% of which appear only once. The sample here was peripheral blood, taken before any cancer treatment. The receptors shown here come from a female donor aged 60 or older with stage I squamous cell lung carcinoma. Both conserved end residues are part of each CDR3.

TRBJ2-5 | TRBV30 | CAWRHSGTDFQETQYF
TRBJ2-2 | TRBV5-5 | CASSLGSAGAYTGELFF
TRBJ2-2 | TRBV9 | CASSVLGETGELFF
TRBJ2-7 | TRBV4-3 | CASSSGRYEQYF
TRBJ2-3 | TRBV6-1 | CASSDRGRGRGSAGTDTQYF
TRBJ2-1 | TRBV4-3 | CASSQDVGQPGGEQFF
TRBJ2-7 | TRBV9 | CASSPVDGREQYF
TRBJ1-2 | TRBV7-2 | CASKGGPTNYGYTF
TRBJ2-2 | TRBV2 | CASSEAPGKTGELFF
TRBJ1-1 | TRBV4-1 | CASSEGHVNTEAFF
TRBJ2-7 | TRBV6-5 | CASSYSSGTSVGGRYF
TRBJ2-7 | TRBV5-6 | CASSWWSALGEQYF
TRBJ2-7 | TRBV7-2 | CASSLGLRGYEQYF
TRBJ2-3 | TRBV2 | CASSDAFTDTQYF
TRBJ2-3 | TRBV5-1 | CASSLKGGTDTQYF
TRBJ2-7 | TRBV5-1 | CASSFPLAGASYEQYF
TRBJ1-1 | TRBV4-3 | CASSQGRTNTEAFF
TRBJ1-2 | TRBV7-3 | CASSPTGGRYGYTF
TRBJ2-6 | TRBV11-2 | CASSRNSGANVLTF
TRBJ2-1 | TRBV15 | CATRGLAGNEQFF
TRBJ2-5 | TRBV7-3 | CASSLGLAGGQETQYF
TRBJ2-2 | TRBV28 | CASSLSRSNTGELFF
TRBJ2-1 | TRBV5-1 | CASSFLGDSYNEQFF
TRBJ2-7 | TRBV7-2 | CASSLESGPYEQYF
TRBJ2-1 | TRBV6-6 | CATTGDRDLNEQFF
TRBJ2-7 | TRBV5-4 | CASSPDRGLREQYF
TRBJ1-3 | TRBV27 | CASSFYSGNTIYF
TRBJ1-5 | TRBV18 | CASSPGAGNQPQHF
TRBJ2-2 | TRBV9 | CASSAHLGDTGELFF
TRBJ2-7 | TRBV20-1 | CSARGAGEQYF
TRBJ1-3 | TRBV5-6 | CASSFQGASGNTIYF
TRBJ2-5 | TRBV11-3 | CASSLGSTGENQETQYF
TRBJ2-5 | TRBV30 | CAWSVGTADQETQYF
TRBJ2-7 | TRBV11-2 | CASSLEGVLYEQYF
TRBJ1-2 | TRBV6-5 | CASSGDRGSYGYTF
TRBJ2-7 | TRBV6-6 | CASRQPPSYEQYF